This T cell receptor beta chain was documented in a study of blood T cell repertoires in COVID-19. Study-wide background: Donors in the United States, Italy and Spain gave samples during acute or convalescent COVID-19. T cells, B-cell-depleted T cells, or PBMCs supplied cDNA or gDNA.

Per the authors' pipeline: Nucleated cell number was recorded as an estimate derived from reference gene primer amplification. Sequencing was performed with immunoSEQ multiplex PCR; in TCRdb, only in-frame clones are kept and a portion is missing. D and trimming come from the DNA, and the V and J calls and clone size come from that table. The table has some 120,000 clones, around 80% seen once. The V segment lost 4 bases and the J segment 2 bases; nucleotides outside the gene matches: 5. CDR1 ENHRY and CDR2 SYGVKD come from the germline V gene. This CDR3 has 14 residues. The sample comprised peripheral blood. The chain employs TRBV10-3 and TRBJ2-7; 7 bases are shared with TRBD1. The sequence came from a woman aged 50 to 60 with acute or convalescent COVID-19. CDR3 region: CAISGTGVTYEQYF. The CDR3, as DNA: TGTGCCATCAGTGGGACAGGAGTTACCTACGAGCAGTACTTC.